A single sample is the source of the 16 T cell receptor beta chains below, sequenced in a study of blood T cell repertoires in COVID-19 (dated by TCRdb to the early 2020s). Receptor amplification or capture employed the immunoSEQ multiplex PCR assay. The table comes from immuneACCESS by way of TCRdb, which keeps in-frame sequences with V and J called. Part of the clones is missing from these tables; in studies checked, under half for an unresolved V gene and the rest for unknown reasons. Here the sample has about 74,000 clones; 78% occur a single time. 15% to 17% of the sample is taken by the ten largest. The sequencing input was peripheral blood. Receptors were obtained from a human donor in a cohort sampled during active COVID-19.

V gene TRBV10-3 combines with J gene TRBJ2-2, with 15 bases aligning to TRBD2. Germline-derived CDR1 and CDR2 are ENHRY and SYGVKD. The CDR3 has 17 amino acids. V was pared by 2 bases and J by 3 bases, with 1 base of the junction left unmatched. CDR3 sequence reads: CAISEGLAGGYTGELFF. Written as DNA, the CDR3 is TGTGCCATCAGTGAGGGACTAGCGGGAGGGTACACCGGGGAGCTGTTTTTT.

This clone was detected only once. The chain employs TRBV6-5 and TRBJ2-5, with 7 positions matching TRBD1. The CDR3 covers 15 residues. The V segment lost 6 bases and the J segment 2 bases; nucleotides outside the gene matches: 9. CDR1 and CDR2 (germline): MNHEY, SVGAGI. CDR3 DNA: TGTGCCAGCAGACACTTCGGACAGGCTCAAGAGACCCAGTACTTC. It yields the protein CASRHFGQAQETQYF.

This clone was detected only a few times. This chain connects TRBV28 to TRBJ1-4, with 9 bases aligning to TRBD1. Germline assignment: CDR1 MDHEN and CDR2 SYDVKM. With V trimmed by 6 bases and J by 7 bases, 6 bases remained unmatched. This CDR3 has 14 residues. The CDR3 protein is CASSLGQGAEKLFF. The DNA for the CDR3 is TGTGCCAGCAGCCTGGGACAGGGCGCTGAAAAACTGTTTTTT.

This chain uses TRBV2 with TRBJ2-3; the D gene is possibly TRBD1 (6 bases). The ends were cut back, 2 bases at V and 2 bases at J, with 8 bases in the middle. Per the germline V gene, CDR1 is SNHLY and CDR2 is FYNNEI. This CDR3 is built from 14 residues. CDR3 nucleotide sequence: TGTGCCAGCAGTGAAAACAGGGACACAGATACGCAGTATTTT. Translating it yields CASSENRDTDTQYF.

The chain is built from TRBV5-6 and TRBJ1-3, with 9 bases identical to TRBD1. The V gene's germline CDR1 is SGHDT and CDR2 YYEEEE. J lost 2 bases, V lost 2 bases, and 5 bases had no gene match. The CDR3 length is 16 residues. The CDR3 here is CASSLGGTGPGNTIYF. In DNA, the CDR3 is TGTGCCAGCAGCTTAGGGGGGACAGGGCCTGGAAACACCATATATTTT.

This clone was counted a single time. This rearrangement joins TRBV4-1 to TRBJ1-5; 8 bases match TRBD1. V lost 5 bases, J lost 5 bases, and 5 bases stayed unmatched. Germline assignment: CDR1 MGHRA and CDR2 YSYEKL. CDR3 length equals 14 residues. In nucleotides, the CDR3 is TGCGCCAGCAGCTCCCAGGGGGCAGATCAGCCCCAGCATTTT. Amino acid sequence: CASSSQGADQPQHF.

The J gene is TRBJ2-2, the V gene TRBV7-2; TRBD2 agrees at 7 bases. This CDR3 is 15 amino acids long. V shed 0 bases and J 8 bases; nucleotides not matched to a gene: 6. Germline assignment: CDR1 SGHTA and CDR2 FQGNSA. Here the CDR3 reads CASSLAPGGRGELFF. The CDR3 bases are TGTGCCAGCAGCTTAGCGCCGGGGGGTAGGGGGGAGCTGTTTTTT.

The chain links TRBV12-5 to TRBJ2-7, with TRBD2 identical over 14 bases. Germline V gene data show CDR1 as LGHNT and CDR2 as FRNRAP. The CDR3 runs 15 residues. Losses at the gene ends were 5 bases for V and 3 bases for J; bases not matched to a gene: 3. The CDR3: CASGHGLAGGYEQYF. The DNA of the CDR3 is TGTGCTAGTGGTCACGGACTAGCGGGAGGCTACGAGCAGTACTTC.

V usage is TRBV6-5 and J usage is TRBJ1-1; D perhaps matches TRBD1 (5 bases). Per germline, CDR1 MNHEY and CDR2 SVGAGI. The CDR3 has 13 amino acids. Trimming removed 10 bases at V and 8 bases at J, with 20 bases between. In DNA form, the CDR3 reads TGTGCCACCGCCTCTACCCGGCGGACAGAAGCTTTCTTT. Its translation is CATASTRRTEAFF.

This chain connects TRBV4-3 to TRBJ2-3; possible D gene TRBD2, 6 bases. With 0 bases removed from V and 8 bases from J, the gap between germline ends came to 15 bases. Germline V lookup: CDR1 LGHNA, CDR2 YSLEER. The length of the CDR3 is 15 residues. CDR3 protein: CASSQDSGSHGTQYF. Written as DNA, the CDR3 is TGCGCCAGCAGCCAAGATAGCGGAAGTCATGGTACGCAGTATTTT.

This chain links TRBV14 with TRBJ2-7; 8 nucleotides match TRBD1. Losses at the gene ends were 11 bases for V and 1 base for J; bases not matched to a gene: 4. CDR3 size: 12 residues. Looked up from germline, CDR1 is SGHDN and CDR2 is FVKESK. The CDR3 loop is CAQQGASYEQYF. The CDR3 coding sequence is TGTGCCCAGCAGGGGGCATCCTACGAGCAGTACTTC.

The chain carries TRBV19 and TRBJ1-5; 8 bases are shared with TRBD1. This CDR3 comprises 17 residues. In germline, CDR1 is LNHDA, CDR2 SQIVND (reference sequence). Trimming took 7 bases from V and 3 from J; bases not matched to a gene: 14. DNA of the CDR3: TGTGCCAGTACCCCTTCGGTGGGCAGGGGGCCCAATCAGCCCCAGCATTTT. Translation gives CASTPSVGRGPNQPQHF.

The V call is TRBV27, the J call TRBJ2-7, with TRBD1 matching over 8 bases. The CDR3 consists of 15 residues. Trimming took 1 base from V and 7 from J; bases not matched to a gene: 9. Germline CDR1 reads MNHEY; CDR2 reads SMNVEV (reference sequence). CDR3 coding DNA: TGTGCCAGCAGTTTATTTCCCGGACAGGGTGTTGAGCAGTACTTC. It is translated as CASSLFPGQGVEQYF.

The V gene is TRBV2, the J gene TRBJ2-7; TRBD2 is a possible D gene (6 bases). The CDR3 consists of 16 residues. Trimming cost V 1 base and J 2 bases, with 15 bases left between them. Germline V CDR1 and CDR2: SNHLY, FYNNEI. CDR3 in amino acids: CASSEVYGRPTYEQYF. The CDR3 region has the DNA TGTGCCAGCAGTGAAGTCTACGGGAGACCTACCTACGAGCAGTACTTC. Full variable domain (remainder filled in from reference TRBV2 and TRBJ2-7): EPEVTQTPSHQVTQMGQEVILRCVPISNHLYFYWYRQILGQKVEFLVSFYNNEISEKSEIFDDQFSVERPDGSNFTLKIRSTKLEDSAMYFCASSEVYGRPTYEQYFGPGTRLTVT.

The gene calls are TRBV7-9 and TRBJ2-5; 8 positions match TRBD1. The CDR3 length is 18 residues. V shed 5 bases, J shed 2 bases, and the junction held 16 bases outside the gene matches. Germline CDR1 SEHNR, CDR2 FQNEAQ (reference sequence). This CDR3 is CASSIFSSGRGLQETQYF. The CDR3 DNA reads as TGTGCCAGCAGCATCTTCTCGTCGGGCAGGGGGCTTCAAGAGACCCAGTACTTC.

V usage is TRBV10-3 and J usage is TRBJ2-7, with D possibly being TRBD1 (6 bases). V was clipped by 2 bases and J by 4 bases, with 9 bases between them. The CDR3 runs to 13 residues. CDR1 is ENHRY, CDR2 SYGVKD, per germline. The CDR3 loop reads CAISEPTGYEQYF. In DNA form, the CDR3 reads TGTGCCATCAGTGAGCCTACAGGGTACGAGCAGTACTTC.